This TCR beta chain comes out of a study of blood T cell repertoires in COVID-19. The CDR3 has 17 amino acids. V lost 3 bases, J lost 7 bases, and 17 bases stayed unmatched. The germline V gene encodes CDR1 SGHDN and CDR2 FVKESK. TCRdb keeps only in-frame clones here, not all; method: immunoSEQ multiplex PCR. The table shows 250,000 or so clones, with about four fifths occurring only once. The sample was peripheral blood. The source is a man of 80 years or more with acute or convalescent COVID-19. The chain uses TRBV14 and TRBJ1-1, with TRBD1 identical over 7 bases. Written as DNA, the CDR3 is TGTGCCAGCAGCCAGTTAAAGCTCGAGGACAGGCGGAGTGAAGCTTTCTTT. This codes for CASSQLKLEDRRSEAFF.